What follows describes a single T cell receptor beta chain. At one of its ends the junction is not consistent with the germline gene, which may arise from a read error. This sample was taken from a study of blood T cells in healthy people across ages. Together with a sample-barcoded 5' primer, a J-beta primer mix was included in a second PCR lasting about 6 to 11 cycles. Every individual sample yielded 2.5 million or more paired-end reads (each containing CDR3). TCRdb re-called the 5' RACE reads with MiXCR, one entry per CDR3 protein. The data contain about 680,000 distinct CDR3 sequences, about half of them singletons. Each sample used at least 7 million PBMCs. Germline loops: CDR1 SGHTA, CDR2 FQGNSA. The CDR3 is 14 amino acids.

Sequencing used blood. This TCR was recovered from a woman aged 60-75 years in good health. The V and J genes are TRBV7-2 and TRBJ1-4; no reliable D call. The CDR3 here is CASSSVAWEEKPFF. In DNA, the CDR3 is TGTGCCAGCAGCTCGGTCGCCTGGGAGGAAAAACCGTTTTTT.